These 23 T cell receptor beta chains were all obtained from the same sample, sequenced in a study of blood T cell repertoires in COVID-19 (dated by TCRdb to about 2020). The library was made by the immunoSEQ multiplex PCR assay. TCRdb took this table from immuneACCESS and kept in-frame rearrangements with V and J called. Such tables lack part of the clones; where checked against another copy, unresolved V genes explain under half of the gap, and the rest is unexplained. The sample yields approximately 290,000 clones; approximately 90% were counted once. Around 1.1% of the sample lies in the top ten. Sequences were obtained from PBMCs or T cells enriched from blood (not recorded which). These receptors all stem from a woman in her twenties or thirties who had recovered from COVID-19.

The gene calls are TRBV3-1 (or the pseudogene TRBV3-2) and TRBJ2-7; possible D gene TRBD1, 6 bases. CDR1 and CDR2 (germline): LGHDT, YNNKEL (reference sequence). The CDR3 sequence is 16 residues long. Deletions cut 6 bases from V and 0 bases from J, with 18 bases between. CDR3 in DNA: TGTGCCAGCAGGATCACCCTACAGGGTATCTCCTACGAGCAGTACTTC. It translates to CASRITLQGISYEQYF.

The V call is TRBV3-1 (or the pseudogene TRBV3-2), the J call TRBJ1-2; 8 bases match TRBD1. V shed 1 base, J shed 3 bases, and the junction held 1 base outside the gene matches. This CDR3 has 14 residues. Germline CDR1 and CDR2: LGHDT and YNNKEL (reference sequence). CDR3 protein: CASSQAGGDYGYTF. In DNA, the CDR3 is TGTGCCAGCAGCCAAGCAGGGGGCGACTATGGCTACACCTTC.

Here the CDR3 DNA reads TGTGCCAGCAACTCCGGGACTAGCGGGAGGACAGATACGCAGTATTTT. This gives the protein CASNSGTSGRTDTQYF. The rearrangement joins TRBV5-4 to TRBJ2-3; 15 bases align to TRBD2. The germline V gene has CDR1 SGHNT and CDR2 YYREEE (reference sequence). The CDR3 sequence is 16 residues long. Trimming removed 6 bases from V and 3 bases from J; junction bases left unmatched: 5.

J is TRBJ1-4 and V is TRBV5-4; TRBD1 agrees at 9 bases. In germline, CDR1 is SGHNT, CDR2 YYREEE (reference sequence). This CDR3 region has 15 residues. Unmatched junction bases numbered 7, after V lost 3 bases and J lost 7 bases. Here the CDR3 DNA reads TGTGCCAGCAGCTCAGGGACAGGGACCACTGAAAAACTGTTTTTT. Protein product: CASSSGTGTTEKLFF.

J is TRBJ1-3 and V is TRBV28; possible D gene TRBD1, 6 bases. The CDR3 is made up of 15 amino acids. Germline V gene data show CDR1 as MDHEN and CDR2 as SYDVKM. Trimming left V 5 bases short and J 6 bases short, with 17 bases between. CDR3 coding DNA: TGTGCCAGCAGTACCGAAAGACAGGCATCAAACACCATATATTTT. This codes for CASSTERQASNTIYF.

This sequence joins TRBV29-1 and TRBJ2-5; D call uncertain. Trimming took off 7 bases at V and 5 bases at J, with 8 bases between the two ends. This CDR3 is 10 amino acids long. CDR1 is SQVTM, CDR2 ANQGSEA, per germline. CDR3 loop: CSGGIETQYF. In DNA, the CDR3 is TGCAGCGGGGGTATCGAGACCCAGTACTTC.

This chain uses TRBV6-5 with TRBJ2-2; tentative D call: TRBD1 (5 bases). V lost 0 bases and J 3 bases, leaving 11 bases between the germline ends. The CDR3 is made up of 16 amino acids. Germline CDR1 is MNHEY and CDR2 is SVGAGI. The CDR3 nucleotides are TGTGCCAGCAGTTACTCAGGGGTCGGCGACACCGGGGAGCTGTTTTTT. This gives the protein CASSYSGVGDTGELFF.

This clone showed up just once. The V call is TRBV5-6, the J call TRBJ2-5, with 7 bases that match TRBD2. With 4 bases clipped from V and 5 bases from J, the junction kept 5 bases outside the gene matches. The germline gives CDR1 SGHDT, CDR2 YYEEEE. The CDR3 is made up of 13 amino acids. In DNA, the CDR3 is TGTGCCAGCAGCCCGGGACTACAGGAGACCCAGTACTTC. The encoded protein is CASSPGLQETQYF. Complete variable domain (other parts from reference TRBV5-6 and TRBJ2-5): DAGVTQSPTHLIKTRGQQVTLRCSPKSGHDTVSWYQQALGQGPQFIFQYYEEEERQRGNFPDRFSGHQFPNYSSELNVNALLLGDSALYLCASSPGLQETQYFGPGTRLLVL.

This chain connects TRBV5-4 to TRBJ2-3; TRBD1 aligns across 8 bases. Germline loops: CDR1 SGHNT, CDR2 YYREEE (reference sequence). Trimming at V came to 4 bases and at J to 3 bases, leaving 7 bases not matched to a gene. The CDR3 contains 15 residues. DNA for the CDR3: TGTGCCAGCAGCGCCGGAGGACAGGGAACAGATACGCAGTATTTT. This translates into CASSAGGQGTDTQYF. Using reference TRBV5-4 and TRBJ2-3 for the parts outside the CDR3, the full variable domain is ETGVTQSPTHLIKTRGQQVTLRCSSQSGHNTVSWYQQALGQGPQFIFQYYREEENGRGNFPPRFSGLQFPNYSSELNVNALELDDSALYLCASSAGGQGTDTQYFGPGTRLTVL.

This chain uses TRBV30 with TRBJ2-3, with TRBD1 as a possible D gene (6 bases). This CDR3 contains 15 residues. The V and J ends lost 0 bases and 0 bases respectively, with 10 bases between them. The germline gives CDR1 GTSNPN, CDR2 SVGIG (reference sequence). In nucleotides, the CDR3 is TGTGCCTGGAGTGTAACAGGGTTAAGCACAGATACGCAGTATTTT. This gives the protein CAWSVTGLSTDTQYF.

V is TRBV6-2 or TRBV6-3 and J is TRBJ2-1; 7 bases align to TRBD2. The CDR3 contains 13 residues. Germline trimming cut 2 bases from V and 12 bases from J; bases unmatched to any gene: 7. Germline V gives CDR1 MNHEY, CDR2 SVGEGT. The CDR3 region is CASSYGEGPSQFF. The CDR3 bases are TGTGCCAGCAGTTACGGGGAGGGCCCTTCGCAGTTCTTC.

As DNA, the CDR3 is TGCAGCGTTGCATCTAATCTCCGAATGAACACTGAAGCTTTCTTT. As protein: CSVASNLRMNTEAFF. The J gene is TRBJ1-1, the V gene TRBV29-1, with D unclear. The V and J ends lost 4 bases and 0 bases respectively, with 15 bases between them. Germline values: CDR1 SQVTM, CDR2 ANQGSEA. The CDR3 length is 15 residues.

J is TRBJ2-7 and V is TRBV5-4, with D perhaps matching TRBD2 (6 bases). Deletions cut 4 bases from V and 2 bases from J, with 13 bases between. The CDR3 is 14 residues long. Germline assignment: CDR1 SGHNT and CDR2 YYREEE (reference sequence). CDR3 sequence reads: CASSPGGKPYEQYF. CDR3 DNA sequence: TGTGCCAGCAGCCCTGGCGGGAAGCCCTACGAGCAGTACTTC.

The chain links TRBV2 to TRBJ1-5, with D hard to call. The germline V gene encodes CDR1 SNHLY and CDR2 FYNNEI. Between the trimmed V and J ends, which lost 2 bases and 4 bases, there was a span of 18 bases. The CDR3 has 17 amino acids. The CDR3 coding sequence is TGTGCCAGCAGTGAATTACAAGGCCTCGGGAGGAATCAGCCCCAGCATTTT. Protein sequence: CASSELQGLGRNQPQHF.

The V call is TRBV9, the J call TRBJ1-1, with D hard to call. The CDR3 length is 15 residues. The V gene's germline CDR1 is SGDLS and CDR2 YYNGEE. The germline V and J ends were trimmed by 5 bases and 0 bases, with 14 bases remaining between them. The CDR3 loop is CASRASLGVNTEAFF. The CDR3 DNA sequence: TGTGCCAGCAGGGCCTCTCTCGGGGTGAACACTGAAGCTTTCTTT.

The chain couples TRBV19 to TRBJ2-5; 8 bases agree with TRBD2. Per germline, CDR1 LNHDA and CDR2 SQIVND (reference sequence). V gave up 3 bases and J gave up 5 bases; unmatched junction bases: 2. The CDR3 length is 13 residues. Here the CDR3 reads CASSILAGETQYF. CDR3 DNA: TGTGCCAGTAGTATCTTAGCGGGGGAGACCCAGTACTTC.

The chain uses TRBV15 and TRBJ1-2; maybe TRBD1 (6 bases). CDR1 and CDR2 (germline): LNHNV, YYDKDF (reference sequence). The CDR3 length is 12 residues. V was shortened by 3 bases and J by 8 bases, with 10 bases between the two germline ends. CDR3: CATSRGHRGYTF. The CDR3 DNA follows: TGTGCCACCAGCAGGGGACATCGGGGCTACACCTTC.

The genes are TRBV11-2 and TRBJ1-4, with 9 bases lining up with TRBD1. Germline V lookup: CDR1 SGHAT, CDR2 FQNNGV. V was pared by 0 bases and J by 7 bases, with 6 bases of the junction left unmatched. This CDR3 is built from 16 residues. The CDR3 reads CASSLDQGTGIEKLFF. The CDR3 region has the DNA TGTGCCAGCAGCTTAGATCAGGGGACAGGGATTGAAAAACTGTTTTTT.

The chain carries TRBV4-1 and TRBJ1-2, with D perhaps TRBD1 (5 bases). Trimming took off 0 bases at V and 0 bases at J, with 17 bases between the two ends. Germline assignment: CDR1 MGHRA and CDR2 YSYEKL. The CDR3 is 18 amino acids. CDR3 coding DNA: TGCGCCAGCAGCCAAGACCCCCAGGGCCACGGATCTAACTATGGCTACACCTTC. Encoded protein: CASSQDPQGHGSNYGYTF.

The J gene is TRBJ1-1, the V gene TRBV30; TRBD1 aligns across 8 bases. Germline-derived CDR1 and CDR2 are GTSNPN and SVGIG (reference sequence). V lost 3 bases and J lost 5; bases outside the gene matches: 5. The CDR3 runs to 13 residues. CDR3 DNA: TGTGCCTGGAGACAGGGGGTCTGGACTGAAGCTTTCTTT. Protein sequence: CAWRQGVWTEAFF.

The chain employs TRBV19 and TRBJ2-3; no clear D. CDR1 and CDR2 from the germline V gene are LNHDA and SQIVND (reference sequence). This CDR3 is 15 amino acids long. V was cut by 7 bases and J by 1 base, with 15 bases left in between. The CDR3: CASNPKYSGTDTQYF. In nucleotides, the CDR3 is TGTGCCAGTAACCCTAAATATTCGGGCACAGATACGCAGTATTTT. The entire variable domain, with the rest obtained from reference TRBV19 and TRBJ2-3, is as follows: DGGITQSPKYLFRKEGQNVTLSCEQNLNHDAMYWYRQDPGQGLRLIYYSQIVNDFQKGDIAEGYSVSREKKESFPLTVTSAQKNPTAFYLCASNPKYSGTDTQYFGPGTRLTVL.

The chain couples TRBV11-1 to TRBJ2-7; D is possibly TRBD2 (5 bases). The ends were cut back, 2 bases at V and 2 bases at J, with 13 bases in the middle. The CDR3 totals 15 residues. Germline CDR1 reads SGHAT; CDR2 reads FQDESV (reference sequence). The DNA for the CDR3 is TGTGCCAGCAGCTTAAATGGAGAGGGCCCCTACGAGCAGTACTTC. It translates to CASSLNGEGPYEQYF.

This clone was observed a single time. J is TRBJ2-1 and V is TRBV19; perhaps TRBD1 as D (5 bases). The length of the CDR3 is 16 residues. From germline, CDR1 is LNHDA and CDR2 SQIVND (reference sequence). V lost 6 bases, J lost 6 bases, and 21 bases lay in between. CDR3 nucleotide sequence: TGTGCCAGTAGCCGCACTACAGGCCGCGGACGCAATGAGCAGTTCTTC. Translated, it gives CASSRTTGRGRNEQFF.